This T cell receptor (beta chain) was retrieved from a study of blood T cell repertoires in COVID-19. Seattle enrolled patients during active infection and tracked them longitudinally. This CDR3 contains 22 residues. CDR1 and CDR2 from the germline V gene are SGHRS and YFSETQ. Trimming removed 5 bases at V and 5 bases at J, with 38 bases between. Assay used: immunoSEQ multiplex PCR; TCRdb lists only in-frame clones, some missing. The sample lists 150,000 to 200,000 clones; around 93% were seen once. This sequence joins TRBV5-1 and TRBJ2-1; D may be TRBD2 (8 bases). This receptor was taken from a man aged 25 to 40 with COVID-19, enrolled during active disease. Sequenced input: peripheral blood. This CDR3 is CASRVYTGAWSGSTSPHNEQFF. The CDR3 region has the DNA TGCGCCAGCAGAGTTTACACAGGGGCCTGGAGCGGGAGTACGTCCCCTCACAATGAGCAGTTCTTC.